These T cell receptor beta chains were read from a single sample in a study of Ad26.COV2.S vaccination and SARS-CoV-2 variants. Profiled with immunoSEQ multiplex PCR; TCRdb holds only in-frame clones, not every one. The sample contains hundreds of thousands of clones, about 90% of which appear only once. The material was peripheral blood, obtained after recovery from COVID-19. Receptor source: a human donor who had recovered from COVID-19. The CDR3 runs from the conserved cysteine through the conserved F or W. A D gene is named only where the DNA matches it firmly. Expanded clones are given a class, and other clones once, few, many or no size at all.

j_gene: TRBJ1-2; v_gene: TRBV7-8; abundance: once; d_gene: TRBD1; CDR3aa: CASSFLRDRGGYGYTF; CDR3nt: TGTGCCAGCAGCTTTCTCCGGGACAGGGGCGGCTATGGCTACACCTTC
j_gene: TRBJ1-6; v_gene: TRBV5-1; abundance: few; d_gene: NA; CDR3aa: CASSLVSGSYNSPLHF; CDR3nt: TGCGCCAGCAGCTTGGTATCTGGGTCCTATAATTCACCCCTCCACTTT
j_gene: TRBJ1-3; v_gene: TRBV10-3; abundance: NA; d_gene: TRBD1; CDR3aa: CAVTDRAGNTIYF; CDR3nt: TGTGCCGTCACGGACAGGGCTGGAAACACCATATATTTT
j_gene: TRBJ2-1; v_gene: TRBV11-3; abundance: NA; d_gene: NA; CDR3aa: CASSSPKGLGTNEQFF; CDR3nt: TGTGCCAGCAGCTCCCCGAAGGGCCTGGGTACCAATGAGCAGTTCTTC
j_gene: TRBJ2-2; v_gene: TRBV7-9; abundance: NA; d_gene: NA; CDR3aa: CASLPGWPELFF; CDR3nt: TGTGCCAGTCTACCCGGGTGGCCGGAGCTGTTTTTT
j_gene: TRBJ2-7; v_gene: TRBV27; abundance: once; d_gene: TRBD1; CDR3aa: CASRPMTGTYEQYF; CDR3nt: TGTGCCAGCAGGCCGATGACAGGGACCTACGAGCAGTACTTC
j_gene: TRBJ2-3; v_gene: TRBV29-1; abundance: NA; d_gene: TRBD1; CDR3aa: CSAAGTGGTGTQYF; CDR3nt: TGCAGCGCCGCCGGGACAGGAGGGACAGGTACGCAGTATTTT
j_gene: TRBJ1-2; v_gene: TRBV2; abundance: NA; d_gene: NA; CDR3aa: CASSEARGRDYGYTF; CDR3nt: TGTGCCAGCAGTGAAGCGCGGGGGCGCGACTATGGCTACACCTTC
j_gene: TRBJ1-1; v_gene: TRBV6-4; abundance: NA; d_gene: NA; CDR3aa: CASSEGGARNTEAFF; CDR3nt: TGTGCCAGCAGTGAGGGGGGCGCGAGGAACACTGAAGCTTTCTTT
j_gene: TRBJ1-4; v_gene: TRBV6-5; abundance: once; d_gene: TRBD1; CDR3aa: CASSYYQGDEKLFF; CDR3nt: TGTGCCAGCAGTTACTACCAGGGGGATGAAAAACTGTTTTTT
j_gene: TRBJ1-1; v_gene: TRBV7-8; abundance: NA; d_gene: NA; CDR3aa: CASSLFAGDGTEAFF; CDR3nt: TGTGCCAGCAGCTTATTCGCAGGGGATGGAACTGAAGCTTTCTTT
j_gene: TRBJ2-7; v_gene: TRBV6-2/TRBV6-3; abundance: once; d_gene: TRBD2; CDR3aa: CASSHTPSGGGKFNEQYF; CDR3nt: TGTGCCAGCAGCCACACCCCCTCGGGAGGAGGGAAGTTCAACGAGCAGTACTTC
j_gene: TRBJ1-2; v_gene: TRBV12-5; abundance: NA; d_gene: NA; CDR3aa: CASGLVANYGYTF; CDR3nt: TGTGCTAGTGGTTTGGTGGCTAACTATGGCTACACCTTC
j_gene: TRBJ2-3; v_gene: TRBV6-4; abundance: NA; d_gene: NA; CDR3aa: CASSDRVRKRITDTQYF; CDR3nt: TGTGCCAGCAGTGACAGGGTGCGTAAGAGAATCACAGATACGCAGTATTTT
j_gene: TRBJ2-2; v_gene: TRBV6-5; abundance: NA; d_gene: NA; CDR3aa: CASSYEGANTGELFF; CDR3nt: TGTGCCAGCAGTTACGAGGGGGCGAACACCGGGGAGCTGTTTTTT
j_gene: TRBJ2-7; v_gene: TRBV27; abundance: NA; d_gene: TRBD2; CDR3aa: CASSLRLAGTYEQYF; CDR3nt: TGTGCCAGCAGTTTAAGGCTAGCGGGGACCTACGAGCAGTACTTC
j_gene: TRBJ1-5; v_gene: TRBV6-6; abundance: NA; d_gene: NA; CDR3aa: CASSTIRGNQPQHF; CDR3nt: TGTGCCAGCAGTACCATAAGGGGAAATCAGCCCCAGCATTTT
j_gene: TRBJ2-1; v_gene: TRBV5-1; abundance: NA; d_gene: TRBD1; CDR3aa: CASSPGQGAYNEQFF; CDR3nt: TGCGCCAGCAGCCCGGGACAGGGGGCTTACAATGAGCAGTTCTTC
j_gene: TRBJ1-2; v_gene: TRBV18; abundance: NA; d_gene: NA; CDR3aa: CASSPPAAGDGYTF; CDR3nt: TGTGCCAGCTCACCACCCGCCGCAGGGGATGGCTACACCTTC
j_gene: TRBJ1-1; v_gene: TRBV6-5; abundance: NA; d_gene: NA; CDR3aa: CASSYWGGSPYTEAFF; CDR3nt: TGTGCCAGCAGTTACTGGGGGGGGTCTCCCTACACTGAAGCTTTCTTT
j_gene: TRBJ1-2; v_gene: TRBV7-3; abundance: NA; d_gene: TRBD1; CDR3aa: CASSLGGFYGYTF; CDR3nt: TGTGCCAGCAGCCTAGGGGGCTTCTATGGCTACACCTTC
j_gene: TRBJ1-1; v_gene: TRBV9; abundance: NA; d_gene: NA; CDR3aa: CASSVDLGGNTEAFF; CDR3nt: TGTGCCAGCAGCGTAGACCTGGGAGGGAACACTGAAGCTTTCTTT
j_gene: TRBJ1-6; v_gene: TRBV15; abundance: NA; d_gene: NA; CDR3aa: CATSRTDYNSPLHF; CDR3nt: TGTGCCACCAGCCGGACGGATTATAATTCACCCCTCCACTTT
j_gene: TRBJ1-2; v_gene: TRBV11-2; abundance: once; d_gene: TRBD1; CDR3aa: CASSFSGQGGLYGYTF; CDR3nt: TGTGCCAGCAGCTTCTCCGGGCAGGGGGGACTCTATGGCTACACCTTC
j_gene: TRBJ2-3; v_gene: TRBV29-1; abundance: NA; d_gene: NA; CDR3aa: CSVLDSADTQYF; CDR3nt: TGCAGCGTTCTGGACAGCGCAGATACGCAGTATTTT
j_gene: TRBJ2-3; v_gene: TRBV5-1; abundance: NA; d_gene: NA; CDR3aa: CASSPQASYADTQYF; CDR3nt: TGCGCCAGCAGCCCCCAGGCTTCCTACGCAGATACGCAGTATTTT
j_gene: TRBJ2-4; v_gene: TRBV25-1; abundance: NA; d_gene: NA; CDR3aa: CASRLLAKNIQYF; CDR3nt: TGTGCCAGCAGGTTGTTAGCCAAAAACATTCAGTACTTC
j_gene: TRBJ2-3; v_gene: TRBV5-1; abundance: NA; d_gene: TRBD1; CDR3aa: CASSSGQGLDTQYF; CDR3nt: TGCGCCAGCAGCTCTGGACAGGGTTTAGATACGCAGTATTTT
j_gene: TRBJ1-1; v_gene: TRBV5-1; abundance: NA; d_gene: TRBD1; CDR3aa: CASSLEGQGTGGAFF; CDR3nt: TGCGCCAGCAGCTTGGAGGGACAGGGGACAGGGGGGGCTTTCTTT
j_gene: TRBJ2-1; v_gene: TRBV12-5; abundance: NA; d_gene: NA; CDR3aa: CASATRAPSYNEQFF; CDR3nt: TGTGCTAGTGCAACTCGGGCCCCCTCCTACAATGAGCAGTTCTTC
j_gene: TRBJ1-1; v_gene: TRBV11-3; abundance: NA; d_gene: TRBD1; CDR3aa: CASSLWDDTGEDTEAFF; CDR3nt: TGTGCCAGCAGCCTTTGGGACGACACAGGGGAGGACACTGAAGCTTTCTTT
j_gene: TRBJ1-4; v_gene: TRBV6-4; abundance: NA; d_gene: NA; CDR3aa: CGNPRRRGEKLFF; CDR3nt: TGTGGTAATCCACGGCGTCGTGGAGAAAAACTGTTTTTT
j_gene: TRBJ2-7; v_gene: TRBV6-2/TRBV6-3; abundance: NA; d_gene: NA; CDR3aa: CASSPLYEQYF; CDR3nt: TGTGCCAGCAGCCCCCTATACGAGCAGTACTTC